These T cell receptor beta chains were read from a single sample in a study of chemoradiotherapy in HPV16-positive cancers. Sequenced by immunoSEQ multiplex PCR; TCRdb stores in-frame clones only, minus some. The table lists 5,000 to 7,500 clones, 83% of them singletons. The sample in question was tumor tissue, obtained from a patient who underwent chemoradiotherapy. These receptor sequences come from a human donor with HPV-associated anogenital cancer. CDR3s include the opening cysteine and the closing phenylalanine or tryptophan.

CDR3aa: CASSQGGTEAFF
v_gene: TRBV7-3

CDR3aa: CASSTEYDNNQPQHF
v_gene: TRBV28

CDR3aa: CASSLGGFATNEKLFF
v_gene: TRBV9

CDR3aa: CASSPPGGWDYGYTF
v_gene: TRBV18

CDR3aa: CASSFGQGNTIYF
v_gene: TRBV5-4

CDR3aa: CASKEFRTDTQYF
v_gene: TRBV2

CDR3aa: CASSLSGYEQYF
v_gene: TRBV27

CDR3aa: CVRSLARAIYGYTF
v_gene: TRBV7-5

CDR3aa: CASSSAGMADTQYF
v_gene: TRBV5-4

CDR3aa: CASSSGLSTGELFF
v_gene: TRBV5-8

CDR3aa: CASSSGLAGPTDTQYF
v_gene: TRBV11-2

CDR3aa: CASSIGGLAGNEQFF
v_gene: TRBV19

CDR3aa: CASSPPGTGSYGYTF
v_gene: TRBV18

CDR3aa: CASSVRAGDQETQYF
v_gene: TRBV9

CDR3aa: CATSRDRKGNTEAFF
v_gene: TRBV15

CDR3aa: CASRYRQGARDEQFF
v_gene: TRBV27

CDR3aa: CASSRGGGNQPQHF
v_gene: TRBV7-2

CDR3aa: CASRTGINQPQHF
v_gene: TRBV5-1

CDR3aa: CASGPQTGRISHIEAFF
v_gene: TRBV12-5

CDR3aa: CASSQTGGRQPQHF
v_gene: TRBV6-1

CDR3aa: CASRRLADHNEQFF
v_gene: TRBV5-1

CDR3aa: CAWSGRQGKGSGELFF
v_gene: TRBV30

CDR3aa: CASSRTLTGHYEQYF
v_gene: TRBV28

CDR3aa: CASSPPDLSNYGYTF
v_gene: TRBV4-1

CDR3aa: CASSTLGQGAWDEQFF
v_gene: TRBV4-2

CDR3aa: CASSAGAGGEKLFF
v_gene: TRBV28

CDR3aa: CASSLQGPGYDEQFF
v_gene: TRBV5-1

CDR3aa: CASRRDFQSSYEQYF
v_gene: TRBV5-5

CDR3aa: CASSPLGANYGYTF
v_gene: TRBV27

CDR3aa: CASSLGGGDTEAFF
v_gene: TRBV13

CDR3aa: CASSLSSHNEQFF
v_gene: TRBV27

CDR3aa: CASRGDRHSNQPQHF
v_gene: TRBV6-1

CDR3aa: CASSLAATIPSYEQYF
v_gene: TRBV7-9